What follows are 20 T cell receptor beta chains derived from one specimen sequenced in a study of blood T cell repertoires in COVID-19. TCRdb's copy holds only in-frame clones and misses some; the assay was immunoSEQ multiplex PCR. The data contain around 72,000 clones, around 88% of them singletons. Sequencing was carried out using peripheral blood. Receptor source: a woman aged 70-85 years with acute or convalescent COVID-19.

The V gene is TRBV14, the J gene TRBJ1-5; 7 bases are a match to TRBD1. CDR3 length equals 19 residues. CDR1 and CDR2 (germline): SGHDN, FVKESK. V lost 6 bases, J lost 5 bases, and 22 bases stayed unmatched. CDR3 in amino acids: CASRREWDSPHPHHQPQHF. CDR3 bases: TGTGCCAGCAGACGAGAGTGGGACAGCCCCCACCCCCACCATCAGCCCCAGCATTTT.

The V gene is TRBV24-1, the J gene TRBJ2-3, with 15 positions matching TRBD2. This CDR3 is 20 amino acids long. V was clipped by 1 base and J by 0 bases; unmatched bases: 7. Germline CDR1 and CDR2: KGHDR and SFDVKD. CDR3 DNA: TGTGCCACCAGTGATTTCCGGACTAGCGGGGGGGATGCTAGCACAGATACGCAGTATTTT. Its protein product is CATSDFRTSGGDASTDTQYF.

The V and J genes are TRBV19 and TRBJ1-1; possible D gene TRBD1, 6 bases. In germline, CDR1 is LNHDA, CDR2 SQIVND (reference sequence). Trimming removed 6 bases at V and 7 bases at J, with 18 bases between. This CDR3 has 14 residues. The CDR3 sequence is CASRQGTPYYEAFF. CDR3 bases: TGTGCCAGTAGACAGGGTACGCCTTATTATGAAGCTTTCTTT.

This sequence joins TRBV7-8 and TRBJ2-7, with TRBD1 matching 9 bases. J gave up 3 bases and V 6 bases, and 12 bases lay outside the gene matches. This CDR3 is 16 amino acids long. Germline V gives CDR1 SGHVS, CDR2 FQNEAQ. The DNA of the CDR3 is TGTGCCAGCAGATTTACAGGGGGCGAGAGTATCTACGAGCAGTACTTC. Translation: CASRFTGGESIYEQYF. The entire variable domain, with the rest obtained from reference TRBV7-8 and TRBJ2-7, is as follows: GAGVSQSPRYKVAKRGQDVALRCDPISGHVSLFWYQQALGQGPEFLTYFQNEAQLDKSGLPSDRFFAERPEGSVSTLKIQRTQQEDSAVYLCASRFTGGESIYEQYFGPGTRLTVT.

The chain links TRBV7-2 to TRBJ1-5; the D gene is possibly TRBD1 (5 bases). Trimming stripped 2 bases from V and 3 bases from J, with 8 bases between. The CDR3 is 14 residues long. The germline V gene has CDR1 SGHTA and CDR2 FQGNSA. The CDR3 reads CASSLQGSNQPQHF. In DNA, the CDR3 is TGTGCCAGCAGCTTACAGGGTTCCAATCAGCCCCAGCATTTT.

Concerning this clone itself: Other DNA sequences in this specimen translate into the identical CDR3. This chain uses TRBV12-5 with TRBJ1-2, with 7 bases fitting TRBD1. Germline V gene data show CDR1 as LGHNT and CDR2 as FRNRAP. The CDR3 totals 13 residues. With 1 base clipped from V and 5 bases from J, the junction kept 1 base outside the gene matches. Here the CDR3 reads CASGLGQGYGYTF. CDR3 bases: TGTGCTAGTGGTTTGGGACAGGGTTATGGCTACACCTTC.

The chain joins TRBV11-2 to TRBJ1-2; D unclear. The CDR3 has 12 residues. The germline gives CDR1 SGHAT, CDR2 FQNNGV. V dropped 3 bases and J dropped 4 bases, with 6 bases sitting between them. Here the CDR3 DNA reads TGTGCCAGCAGCTTGATAGCCTATGGCTACACCTTC. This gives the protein CASSLIAYGYTF. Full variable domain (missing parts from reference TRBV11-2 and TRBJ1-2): EAGVAQSPRYKIIEKRQSVAFWCNPISGHATLYWYQQILGQGPKLLIQFQNNGVVDDSQLPKDRFSAERLKGVDSTLKIQPAKLEDSAVYLCASSLIAYGYTFGSGTRLTVV.

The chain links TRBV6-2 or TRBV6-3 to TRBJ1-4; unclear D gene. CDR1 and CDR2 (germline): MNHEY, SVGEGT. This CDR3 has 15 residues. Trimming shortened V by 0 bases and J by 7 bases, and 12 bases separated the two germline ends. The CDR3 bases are TGTGCCAGCAGTTACTCTTCAGACAAGGCTGAAAAACTGTTTTTT. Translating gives CASSYSSDKAEKLFF.

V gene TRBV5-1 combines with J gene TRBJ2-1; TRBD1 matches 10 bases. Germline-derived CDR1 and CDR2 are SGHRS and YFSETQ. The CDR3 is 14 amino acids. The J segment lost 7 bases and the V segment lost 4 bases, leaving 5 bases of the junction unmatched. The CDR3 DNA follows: TGCGCCAGCAGCAGGACAGGGGGTTCGAATGAGCAGTTCTTC. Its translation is CASSRTGGSNEQFF.

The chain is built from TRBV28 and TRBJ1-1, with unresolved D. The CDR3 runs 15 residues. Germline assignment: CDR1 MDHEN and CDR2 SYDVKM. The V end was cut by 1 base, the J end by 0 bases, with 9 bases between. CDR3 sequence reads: CASSLSVLMNTEAFF. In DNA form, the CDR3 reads TGTGCCAGCAGTTTATCGGTACTCATGAACACTGAAGCTTTCTTT.

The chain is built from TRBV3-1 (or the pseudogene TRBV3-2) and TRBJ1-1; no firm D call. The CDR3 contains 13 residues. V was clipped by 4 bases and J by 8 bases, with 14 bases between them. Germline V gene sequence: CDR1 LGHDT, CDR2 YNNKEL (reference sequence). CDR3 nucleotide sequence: TGTGCCAGCAGCCCTGACATGGGGAGCGAAGCTTTCTTT. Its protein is CASSPDMGSEAFF.

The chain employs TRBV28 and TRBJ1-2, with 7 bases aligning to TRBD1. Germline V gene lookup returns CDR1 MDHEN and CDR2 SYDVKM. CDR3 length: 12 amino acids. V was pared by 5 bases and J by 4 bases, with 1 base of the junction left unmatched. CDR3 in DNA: TGTGCCAGCAGTCGACAGGGCTATGGCTACACCTTC. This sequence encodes CASSRQGYGYTF.

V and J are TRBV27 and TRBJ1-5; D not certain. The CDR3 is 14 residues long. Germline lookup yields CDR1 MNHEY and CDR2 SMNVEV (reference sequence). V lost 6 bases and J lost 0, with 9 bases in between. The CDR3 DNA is TGTGCCAGCAGCCGGTCTAATAGCAATCAGCCCCAGCATTTT. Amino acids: CASSRSNSNQPQHF.

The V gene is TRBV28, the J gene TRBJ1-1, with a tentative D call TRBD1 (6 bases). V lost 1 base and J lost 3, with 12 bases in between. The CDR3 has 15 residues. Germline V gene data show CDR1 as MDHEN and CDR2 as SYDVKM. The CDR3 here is CASSLYQGRDTEAFF. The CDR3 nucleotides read TGTGCCAGCAGTTTATATCAGGGGCGGGACACTGAAGCTTTCTTT.

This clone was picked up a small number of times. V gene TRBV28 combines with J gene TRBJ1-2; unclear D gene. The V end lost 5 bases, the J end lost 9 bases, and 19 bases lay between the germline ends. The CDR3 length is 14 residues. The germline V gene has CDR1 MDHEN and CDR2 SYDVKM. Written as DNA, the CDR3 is TGTGCCAGCAGTCCCGCGGCGGGCGTAGTGAGCTACACCTTC. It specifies CASSPAAGVVSYTF.

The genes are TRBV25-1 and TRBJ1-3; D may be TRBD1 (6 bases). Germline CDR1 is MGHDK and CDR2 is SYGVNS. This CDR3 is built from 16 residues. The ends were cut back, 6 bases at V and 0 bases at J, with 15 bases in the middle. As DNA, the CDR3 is TGTGCCAGCAGCCCTCGGGACATCTCCTCTGGAAACACCATATATTTT. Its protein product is CASSPRDISSGNTIYF.

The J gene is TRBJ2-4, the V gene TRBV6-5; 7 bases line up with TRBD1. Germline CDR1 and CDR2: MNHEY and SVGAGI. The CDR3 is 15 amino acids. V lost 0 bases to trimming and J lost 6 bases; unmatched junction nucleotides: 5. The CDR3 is CASSYSETGLNIQYF. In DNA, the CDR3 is TGTGCCAGCAGTTACTCGGAGACAGGGCTAAACATTCAGTACTTC.

The CDR3 DNA is TGTGCCAGCAGCAGGACAGGAACCCAAGAGACCCAGTACTTC. The encoded protein is CASSRTGTQETQYF. V and J are TRBV5-6 and TRBJ2-5, with TRBD1 matching 7 bases. CDR1 SGHDT and CDR2 YYEEEE come from the germline V gene. Trimming at V came to 4 bases and at J to 1 base, leaving 4 bases not matched to a gene. This CDR3 is 14 amino acids long.

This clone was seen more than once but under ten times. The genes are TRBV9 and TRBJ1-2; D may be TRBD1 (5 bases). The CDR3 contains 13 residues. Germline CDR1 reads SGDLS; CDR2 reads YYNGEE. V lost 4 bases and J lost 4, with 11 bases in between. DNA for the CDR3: TGTGCCAGCAGCCCTCGGGACTTCTATGGCTACACCTTC. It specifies CASSPRDFYGYTF.

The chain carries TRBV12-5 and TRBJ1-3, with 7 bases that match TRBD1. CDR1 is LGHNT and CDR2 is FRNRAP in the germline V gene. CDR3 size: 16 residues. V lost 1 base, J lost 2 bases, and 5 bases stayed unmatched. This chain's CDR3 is CASGLAGGGTGNTIYF. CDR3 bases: TGTGCTAGTGGTTTGGCGGGAGGGGGCACTGGAAACACCATATATTTT.